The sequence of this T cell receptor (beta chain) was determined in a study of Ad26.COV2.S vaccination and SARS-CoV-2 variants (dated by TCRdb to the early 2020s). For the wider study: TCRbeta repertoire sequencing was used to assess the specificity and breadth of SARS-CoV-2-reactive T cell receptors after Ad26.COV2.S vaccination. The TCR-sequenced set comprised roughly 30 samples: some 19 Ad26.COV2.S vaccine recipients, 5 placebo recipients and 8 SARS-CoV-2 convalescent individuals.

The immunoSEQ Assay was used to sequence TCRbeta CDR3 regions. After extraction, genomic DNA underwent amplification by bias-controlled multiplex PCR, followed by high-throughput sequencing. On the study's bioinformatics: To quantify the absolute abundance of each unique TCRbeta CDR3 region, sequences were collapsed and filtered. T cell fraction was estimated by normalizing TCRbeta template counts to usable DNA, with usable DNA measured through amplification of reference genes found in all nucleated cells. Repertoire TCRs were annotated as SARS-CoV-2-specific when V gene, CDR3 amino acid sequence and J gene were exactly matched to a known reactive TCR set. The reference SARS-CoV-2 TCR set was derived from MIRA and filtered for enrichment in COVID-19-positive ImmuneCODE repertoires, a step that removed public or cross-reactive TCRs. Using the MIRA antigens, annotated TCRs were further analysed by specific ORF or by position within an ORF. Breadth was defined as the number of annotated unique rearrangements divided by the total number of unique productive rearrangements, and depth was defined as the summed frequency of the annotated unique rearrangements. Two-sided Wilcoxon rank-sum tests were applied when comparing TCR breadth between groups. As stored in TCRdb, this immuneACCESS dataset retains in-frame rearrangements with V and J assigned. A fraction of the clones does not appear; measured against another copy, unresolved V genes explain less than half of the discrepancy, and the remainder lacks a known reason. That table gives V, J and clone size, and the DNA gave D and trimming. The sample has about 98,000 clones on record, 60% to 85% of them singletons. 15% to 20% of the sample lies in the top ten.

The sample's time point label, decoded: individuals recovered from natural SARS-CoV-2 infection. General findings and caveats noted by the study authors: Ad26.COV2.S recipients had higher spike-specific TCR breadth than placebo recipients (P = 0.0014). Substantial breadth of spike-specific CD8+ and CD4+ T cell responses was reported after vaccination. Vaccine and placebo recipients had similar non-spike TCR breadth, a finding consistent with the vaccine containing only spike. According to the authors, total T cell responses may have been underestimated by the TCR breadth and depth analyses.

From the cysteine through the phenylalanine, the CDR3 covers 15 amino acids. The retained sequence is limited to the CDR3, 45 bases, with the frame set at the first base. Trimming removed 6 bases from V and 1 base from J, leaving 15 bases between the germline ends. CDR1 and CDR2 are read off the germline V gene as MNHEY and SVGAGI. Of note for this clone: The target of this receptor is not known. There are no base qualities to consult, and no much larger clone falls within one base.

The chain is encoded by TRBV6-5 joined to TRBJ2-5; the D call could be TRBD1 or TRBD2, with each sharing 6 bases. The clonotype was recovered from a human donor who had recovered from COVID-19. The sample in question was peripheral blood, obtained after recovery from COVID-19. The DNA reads TGTGCCAGCAGCTCCAAACAGGGAGGCCAAGAGACCCAGTACTTC. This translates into CASSSKQGGQETQYF.